One sample yielded the 21 T cell receptor beta chains listed below, sequenced in a study of blood T cells in healthy people across ages (dated by TCRdb to between 2014 and 2016). Receptor amplification or capture employed 5' RACE. Sequencer: Illumina HiSeq 2500. A second PCR of roughly 7 to 11 cycles was performed with a sample-barcoded 5' primer and a J-beta primer mix. TCRdb reran the public reads through fastp at Q25 and MiXCR, keeping productive beta chains. Rows with one shared CDR3 protein collapse into an entry with the most common genes and DNA. This sample is represented by approximately 830,000 distinct CDR3 sequences; 62% of them were singletons. Clones ranked in the top ten supply 25% to 35% of the sample. Material for sequencing was blood. These receptors all stem from a man aged 30 to 39 in good health.

This sequence joins TRBV27 and TRBJ2-2; D is possibly TRBD1 (6 bases). CDR1 MNHEY and CDR2 SMNVEV come from the germline V gene (reference sequence). CDR3 length: 14 residues. With 5 bases removed from V and 6 bases from J, the gap between germline ends came to 13 bases. The DNA of the CDR3 is TGTGCCAGCAGTGGGGGCAGGGAATCCGGGGAGCTGTTTTTT. The encoded protein is CASSGGRESGELFF.

This clonotype has only a few counts. The rearrangement links TRBV7-2 to TRBJ2-3; D unresolved. The germline V and J ends were trimmed by 1 base and 0 bases, with 8 bases remaining between them. Germline V lookup: CDR1 SGHTA, CDR2 FQGNSA. This CDR3 comprises 15 residues. DNA for the CDR3: TGTGCCAGCAGCTTAGGCCTGACTAGCACAGATACGCAGTATTTT. This gives the protein CASSLGLTSTDTQYF.

The V call is TRBV2, the J call TRBJ1-2, with D tentatively TRBD1 (5 bases). V was trimmed by 4 bases and J by 4 bases, leaving 13 bases between them. The V gene's germline CDR1 is SNHLY and CDR2 FYNNEI. The CDR3 runs 14 residues. This CDR3 reads CASSVGGDSYGYTF. As DNA, the CDR3 is TGTGCCAGCAGTGTGGGAGGGGATAGCTATGGCTACACCTTC.

This clonotype is a singleton in its sample. The CDR3 DNA follows: TGTGCCATCAGTGAACCGGGACGACAAGAGACCCAGTACTTC. Encoded protein: CAISEPGRQETQYF. The chain uses TRBV10-3 and TRBJ2-5; D is perhaps TRBD1 or TRBD2 (5 bases each). The CDR3 has 14 residues. CDR1 ENHRY and CDR2 SYGVKD come from the germline V gene. V lost 3 bases, J lost 2 bases, and 10 bases lay in between.

CDR3 sequence (DNA): TGTGCCACCAGCAGAGATCTAATGGGGACAGTCAGCACAGATACGCAGTATTTT. This sequence encodes CATSRDLMGTVSTDTQYF. The chain combines TRBV15 with TRBJ2-3, with TRBD1 matching over 7 bases. V shed 0 bases and J 0 bases; nucleotides not matched to a gene: 9. The CDR3 sequence is 18 residues long. Germline V gene data show CDR1 as LNHNV and CDR2 as YYDKDF (reference sequence).

The V and J genes are TRBV5-6 and TRBJ2-4; 7 positions agree with TRBD1. The closer fit of TRBJ2-7 to the DNA end suggests the J call may be wrong. Per the germline V gene, CDR1 is SGHDT and CDR2 is YYEEEE. The CDR3 is 14 residues long. The CDR3: CASSSQGVRGEQYF. The CDR3 nucleotides are TGTGCCAGCAGCTCGCAGGGGGTAAGGGGCGAGCAGTACTTC.

This clonotype has just one count. The chain links TRBV12-3 or TRBV12-4 to TRBJ2-5; 9 bases align to TRBD1. The DNA end is more similar to TRBJ2-7, so the J call may be wrong. This CDR3 region has 16 residues. The chain's CDR3 is CASSLRSGTGSHEQYF. The DNA for the CDR3 is TGTGCCAGCAGTTTGAGGTCCGGGACAGGGAGCCACGAGCAGTACTTC.

The J gene is TRBJ2-3, the V gene TRBV20-1; 15 nucleotides agree with TRBD2. Germline values: CDR1 DFQATT, CDR2 SNEGSKA (reference sequence). The CDR3 consists of 15 residues. CDR3 bases: TGCAGGGCTCCCGGACTAGCGGGGGGGGCAGATACGCAGTATTTT. Protein product: CRAPGLAGGADTQYF.

This clonotype was seen a few times. The chain joins TRBV9 to TRBJ2-5, with a weak D call TRBD2 (5 bases). Judging by the DNA end, TRBJ2-7 fits better; the J call may be wrong. The CDR3 loop spans 13 amino acids. Germline CDR1 reads SGDLS; CDR2 reads YYNGEE. CDR3 protein: CASSAGGGSEQYF. DNA of the CDR3: TGTGCCAGCAGTGCAGGAGGAGGTTCCGAGCAGTACTTC.

This sequence joins TRBV18 and TRBJ2-5, with D possibly matching TRBD1 (7 bases). Germline values: CDR1 KGHSH, CDR2 LQKENI. V lost 6 bases to trimming and J lost 4 bases, with 18 bases between them. The CDR3 runs 15 residues. CDR3 DNA: TGTGCCAGCTCGCCAGAATCAGGGGGGAGAGAGACCCAGTACTTC. It encodes CASSPESGGRETQYF.

This clonotype has only a few counts. The chain carries TRBV7-9 and TRBJ2-3; TRBD2 is a possible D gene (6 bases). CDR3 length: 15 residues. Trimming left V 5 bases short and J 5 bases short, with 17 bases between. Germline-derived CDR1 and CDR2 are SEHNR and FQNEAQ (reference sequence). CDR3: CASSLVWDSRDTQYF. The DNA for the CDR3 is TGTGCCAGCAGCCTAGTGTGGGACTCCCGAGATACGCAGTATTTT.

Concerning this clonotype itself: Sequence at one end of the junction differs from germline and may be a read error. CDR3 bases: TGCAGTGCTTTTTTCGGCAACCTAGCCAAAAACATTCGGTACTTC. Protein sequence: CSAFFGNLAKNIRYF. The rearrangement uses TRBV20-1 and TRBJ2-4; TRBD2 might be the D (5 bases). CDR3 length: 15 amino acids. Germline V gene lookup returns CDR1 DFQATT and CDR2 SNEGSKA (reference sequence).

This clonotype has more than one count but fewer than ten. This chain links TRBV3-1 with TRBJ1-2, with D possibly TRBD1 on 5 matching bases. The CDR3 runs 16 residues. V lost 0 bases, J lost 8 bases, and 19 bases lay in between. Looked up from germline, CDR1 is LGHDT and CDR2 is YNNKEL (reference sequence). CDR3 protein: CASSQDRAGVDGGYTF. The CDR3 nucleotides are TGTGCCAGCAGCCAAGATCGGGCGGGGGTAGACGGAGGCTACACCTTC.

The chain carries TRBV12-3 or TRBV12-4 and TRBJ1-2; weak D call: TRBD1 (5 bases). The V gene lost 5 bases and the J gene lost 8 bases, with 15 bases spanning the gap. The CDR3 runs to 13 residues. The CDR3 region has the DNA TGTGCCAGCAGTCTGCTTGGGGGTGAGGGCTACACCTTC. Amino acid sequence: CASSLLGGEGYTF.

Regarding this clonotype: A much larger clonotype is one base distant, so this may be a read error. This chain uses TRBV11-1 with TRBJ2-6, with D maybe TRBD1 (6 bases). This CDR3 region has 15 residues. Trimming shortened V by 3 bases and J by 3 bases, and 9 bases separated the two germline ends. Germline CDR1 SGHAT, CDR2 FQDESV (reference sequence). The chain's CDR3 is CASSFSRGGANVLTF. The CDR3 DNA follows: TGTGCCAGCAGCTTTAGCAGGGGTGGGGCCAACGTCCTGACTTTC. Full variable domain (remainder filled in from reference TRBV11-1 and TRBJ2-6): EAEVAQSPRYKITEKSQAVAFWCDPISGHATLYWYRQILGQGPELLVQFQDESVVDDSQLPKDRFSAERLKGVDSTLKIQPAELGDSAMYLCASSFSRGGANVLTFGAGSRLTVL.

Details on this clonotype: A read error is likely, as this CDR3 ends without the conserved phenylalanine or tryptophan. The chain links TRBV10-3 to TRBJ1-2, with TRBD1 matching over 7 bases. This CDR3 region has 14 residues. Germline CDR1 is ENHRY and CDR2 is SYGVKD. V gave up 0 bases and J gave up 8 bases; unmatched junction bases: 6. The CDR3 here is CAISESETGIGYTI. CDR3 nucleotide sequence: TGTGCCATCAGTGAGTCGGAGACAGGGATCGGCTACACCATC.

The gene calls are TRBV6-2 or TRBV6-3 and TRBJ2-5; no firm D call. The germline V and J ends were trimmed by 6 bases and 4 bases, with 15 bases remaining between them. Germline V CDR1 and CDR2: MNHEY, SVGEGT. The CDR3 covers 14 residues. CDR3 protein: CASRNYPTLETQYF. DNA of the CDR3: TGTGCCAGCAGAAACTACCCAACCTTAGAGACCCAGTACTTC.

This chain uses TRBV6-5 with TRBJ2-3, with D possibly matching TRBD1 (6 bases). The germline V gene has CDR1 MNHEY and CDR2 SVGAGI. The CDR3 runs to 13 residues. The V gene lost 3 bases and the J gene lost 4 bases, with 8 bases spanning the gap. CDR3 region: CASSYYRADTQYF. CDR3 DNA sequence: TGTGCCAGCAGTTATTACAGGGCAGATACGCAGTATTTT.

This clonotype was recorded a few times. The chain employs TRBV12-3 or TRBV12-4 and TRBJ1-2; the D gene is possibly TRBD1 (5 bases). Trimming removed 7 bases at V and 2 bases at J, with 17 bases between. The CDR3 has 15 residues. CDR3 protein: CASTTGGGANYGYTF. CDR3 coding DNA: TGTGCCAGCACCACCGGGGGAGGGGCCAACTATGGCTACACCTTC.

The chain uses TRBV10-3 and TRBJ2-1; 11 bases are shared with TRBD2. CDR1 and CDR2 (germline): ENHRY, SYGVKD. V lost 0 bases, J lost 7 bases, and 17 bases stayed unmatched. The CDR3 length is 20 residues. The chain's CDR3 is CAISESSILIAGGPSNEQFF. CDR3 coding DNA: TGTGCCATCAGTGAGTCCTCCATTCTAATAGCGGGGGGGCCGTCAAATGAGCAGTTCTTC.

The chain employs TRBV4-3 and TRBJ2-5, with TRBD1 as a possible D gene (6 bases). The J call is doubtful: the DNA matches TRBJ2-7 better. This CDR3 spans 15 amino acids. Germline V gene lookup returns CDR1 LGHNA and CDR2 YSLEER. Here the CDR3 reads CASSQERQVRYEQYF. CDR3 bases: TGCGCCAGCAGCCAAGAGAGACAGGTTAGGTACGAGCAGTACTTC.